This T cell receptor beta chain appears in the sequencing data of a study of patients and donors after allogeneic stem cell transplantation. One entry per CDR3 protein, called by TCRdb with MiXCR from the RT-PCR reads. The data hold roughly 190,000 distinct CDR3 sequences, with 41% observed a single time. The sequence came from a human donor who was either an allogeneic HSCT recipient or a stem cell or donor lymphocyte infusion donor (not recorded which). It is not recorded whose cells these are; they may come from a transplant donor. The source material was blood, either unsorted or a sorted T cell fraction (not recorded which).

CDR3 sequence (DNA): TGTGCCAGCAGTTTTTTAGGGGCCGACAAGGGCTACACCTTC. Protein product: CASSFLGADKGYTF. The chain joins TRBV28 to TRBJ1-2; possible D gene TRBD1, 5 bases. There are 14 residues in the CDR3. Germline V lookup: CDR1 MDHEN, CDR2 SYDVKM. Trimming cost V 3 bases and J 8 bases, with 16 bases left between them.